Below are 6 T cell receptor beta chains sequenced from a single sample in a study of blood T cell repertoires in COVID-19 (dated by TCRdb to the early 2020s). To prepare the library, the immunoSEQ multiplex PCR assay was applied. This immuneACCESS table, as held by TCRdb, lists in-frame sequences with V and J called but not all clones. Of the missing ones, under half trace to an unresolved V gene in checked studies; the others have no known cause. A total of about 44,000 clones appear in this sample, 80% to 90% of them only once. The ten biggest clones cover around 15% of the sample. Sequences were obtained from peripheral blood. The receptors were gathered from a man between 65 and 85 years old with active COVID-19.

The V call is TRBV10-2, the J call TRBJ2-7; 7 positions agree with TRBD2. CDR3 length: 16 residues. The trim removed 2 bases at V and 5 bases at J, leaving 12 bases unmatched. The germline V gene has CDR1 WSHSY and CDR2 SAAADI. The CDR3 DNA follows: TGCGCCAGCAGTGAGCGGCGAAGCGGGGAAGTGGACGAGCAGTACTTC. This gives the protein CASSERRSGEVDEQYF.

For the CDR3, the DNA is TGCAGCGGGCGGGACAGCGGCCCCGGGGAGCTGTTTTTT. This codes for CSGRDSGPGELFF. The genes are TRBV29-1 and TRBJ2-2, with D tentatively TRBD1 (7 bases). There are 13 residues in the CDR3. Germline CDR1 and CDR2: SQVTM and ANQGSEA. Trimming stripped 7 bases from V and 6 bases from J, with 15 bases between.

This chain joins TRBV10-2 and TRBJ2-7, with 10 positions matching TRBD1. This CDR3 spans 14 amino acids. The trim removed 7 bases at V and 4 bases at J, leaving 7 bases unmatched. From germline, CDR1 is WSHSY and CDR2 SAAADI. The CDR3 DNA follows: TGCGCCAGCATAAACGACAGGGGGCTTTACGAGCAGTACTTC. Protein sequence: CASINDRGLYEQYF.

The chain couples TRBV5-4 to TRBJ2-7; TRBD1 is a possible D gene (6 bases). This CDR3 contains 15 residues. The V and J ends lost 3 bases and 4 bases respectively, with 17 bases between them. Germline lookup yields CDR1 SGHNT and CDR2 YYREEE (reference sequence). The CDR3 DNA reads as TGTGCCAGCAGCTCGGCCCGGGACACTCCTTACGAGCAGTACTTC. It translates to CASSSARDTPYEQYF.

The J gene is TRBJ1-1, the V gene TRBV27; 8 bases are shared with TRBD1. There are 15 residues in the CDR3. Germline assignment: CDR1 MNHEY and CDR2 SMNVEV (reference sequence). With 5 bases clipped from V and 4 bases from J, the junction kept 9 bases outside the gene matches. CDR3 protein: CASSPRQGSFTEAFF. The CDR3 region has the DNA TGTGCCAGCAGTCCCAGACAGGGGAGTTTCACTGAAGCTTTCTTT.

The chain joins TRBV7-9 to TRBJ2-2, with 9 bases identical to TRBD1. Germline values: CDR1 SEHNR, CDR2 FQNEAQ (reference sequence). The CDR3 has 15 residues. The trim removed 7 bases at V and 7 bases at J, leaving 10 bases unmatched. The CDR3 DNA reads TGTGCCAGCACCATTTACAGGGGGCTGGACGGGGAGCTGTTTTTT. Translation: CASTIYRGLDGELFF.